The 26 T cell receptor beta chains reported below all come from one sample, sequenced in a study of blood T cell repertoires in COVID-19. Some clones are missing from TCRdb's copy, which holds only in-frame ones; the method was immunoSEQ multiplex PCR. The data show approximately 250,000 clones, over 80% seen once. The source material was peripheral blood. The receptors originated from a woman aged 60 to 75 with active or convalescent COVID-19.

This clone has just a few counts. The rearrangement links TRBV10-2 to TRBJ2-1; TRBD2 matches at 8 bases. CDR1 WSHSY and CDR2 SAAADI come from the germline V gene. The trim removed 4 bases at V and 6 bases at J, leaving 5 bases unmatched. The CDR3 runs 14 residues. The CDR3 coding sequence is TGCGCCAGCAGTGTGAGTAGCGGGATCAATGAGCAGTTCTTC. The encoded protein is CASSVSSGINEQFF.

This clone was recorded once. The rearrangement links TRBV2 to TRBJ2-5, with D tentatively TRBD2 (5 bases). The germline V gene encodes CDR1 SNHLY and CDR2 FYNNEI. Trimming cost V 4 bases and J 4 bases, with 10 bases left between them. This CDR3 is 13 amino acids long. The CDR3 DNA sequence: TGTGCCAGCAGTGTCCGGGGTGGAGAGACCCAGTACTTC. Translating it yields CASSVRGGETQYF.

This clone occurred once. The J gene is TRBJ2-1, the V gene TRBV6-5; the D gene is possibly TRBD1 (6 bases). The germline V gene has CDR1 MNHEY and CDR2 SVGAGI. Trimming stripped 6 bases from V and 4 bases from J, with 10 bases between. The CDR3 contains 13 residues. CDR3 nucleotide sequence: TGTGCCAGCAGCCCAGGACAGTACAATGAGCAGTTCTTC. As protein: CASSPGQYNEQFF.

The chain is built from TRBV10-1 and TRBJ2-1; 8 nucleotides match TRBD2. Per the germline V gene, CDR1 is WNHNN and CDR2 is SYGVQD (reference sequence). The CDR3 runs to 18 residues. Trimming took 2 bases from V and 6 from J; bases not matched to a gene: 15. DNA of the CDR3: TGCGCCAGCAGTGAGACCGGTCGGTTGGTAGCGGGAATCAATGAGCAGTTCTTC. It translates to CASSETGRLVAGINEQFF.

This CDR3 is CASSLTGGFTEAFF. In DNA, the CDR3 is TGTGCCAGCAGCTTAACGGGGGGCTTTACTGAAGCTTTCTTT. The rearrangement joins TRBV11-2 to TRBJ1-1; tentatively, D is TRBD1 (6 bases). The CDR3 length is 14 residues. Trimming shortened V by 2 bases and J by 5 bases, and 12 bases separated the two germline ends. Germline-derived CDR1 and CDR2 are SGHAT and FQNNGV. Drawing the rest from reference TRBV11-2 and TRBJ1-1, the complete variable domain is EAGVAQSPRYKIIEKRQSVAFWCNPISGHATLYWYQQILGQGPKLLIQFQNNGVVDDSQLPKDRFSAERLKGVDSTLKIQPAKLEDSAVYLCASSLTGGFTEAFFGQGTRLTVV.

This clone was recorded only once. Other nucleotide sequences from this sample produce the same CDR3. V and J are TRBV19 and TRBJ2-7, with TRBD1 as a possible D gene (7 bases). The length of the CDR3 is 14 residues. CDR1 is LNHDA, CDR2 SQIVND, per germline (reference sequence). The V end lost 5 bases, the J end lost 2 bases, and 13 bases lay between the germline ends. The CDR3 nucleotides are TGTGCCAGTAGTGGCCGCGGGACAGCCTACGAGCAGTACTTC. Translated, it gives CASSGRGTAYEQYF.

In DNA form, the CDR3 reads TGTGCCAGCAGCCCTGGACAGGGGCAGGACTATGGCTACACCTTC. It is translated as CASSPGQGQDYGYTF. The genes are TRBV5-4 and TRBJ1-2; TRBD1 aligns across 9 bases. Germline V lookup: CDR1 SGHNT, CDR2 YYREEE (reference sequence). The CDR3 runs 15 residues. V lost 4 bases, J lost 3 bases, and 7 bases stayed unmatched.

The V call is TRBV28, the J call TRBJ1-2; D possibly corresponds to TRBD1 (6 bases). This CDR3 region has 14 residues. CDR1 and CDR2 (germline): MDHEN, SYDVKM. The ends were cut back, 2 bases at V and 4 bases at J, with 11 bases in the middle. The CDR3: CASSLQGQAYGYTF. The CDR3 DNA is TGTGCCAGCAGTTTACAGGGGCAGGCCTATGGCTACACCTTC.

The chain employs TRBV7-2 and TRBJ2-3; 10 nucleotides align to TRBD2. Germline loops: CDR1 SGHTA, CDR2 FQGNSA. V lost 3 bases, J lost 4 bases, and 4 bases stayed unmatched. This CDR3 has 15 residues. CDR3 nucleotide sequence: TGTGCCAGCAGCTTGCTAGCGGGAGAACCAGATACGCAGTATTTT. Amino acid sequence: CASSLLAGEPDTQYF.

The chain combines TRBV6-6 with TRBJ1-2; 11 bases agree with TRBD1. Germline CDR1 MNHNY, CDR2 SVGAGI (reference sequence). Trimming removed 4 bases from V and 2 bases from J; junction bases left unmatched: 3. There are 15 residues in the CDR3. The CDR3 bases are TGTGCCAGCAGTTCCGGACAGGGGGCGAACTATGGCTACACCTTC. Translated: CASSSGQGANYGYTF.

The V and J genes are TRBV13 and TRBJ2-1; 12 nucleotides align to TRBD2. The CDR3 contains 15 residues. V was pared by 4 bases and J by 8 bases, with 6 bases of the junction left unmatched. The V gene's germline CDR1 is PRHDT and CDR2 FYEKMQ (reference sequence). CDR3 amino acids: CASSSTSGRWDEQFF. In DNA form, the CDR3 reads TGTGCCAGCAGCTCAACTAGCGGGAGGTGGGATGAGCAGTTCTTC.

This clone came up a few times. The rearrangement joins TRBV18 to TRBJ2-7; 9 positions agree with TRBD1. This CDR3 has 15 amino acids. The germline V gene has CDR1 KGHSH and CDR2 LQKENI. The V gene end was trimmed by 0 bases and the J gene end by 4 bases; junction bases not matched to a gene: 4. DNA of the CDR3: TGTGCCAGCTCACCACCGGGACAGGGTGGGTACGAGCAGTACTTC. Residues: CASSPPGQGGYEQYF.

The CDR3 reads CASSQSQGADYGYTF. In nucleotides, the CDR3 is TGTGCCAGCAGCCAAAGCCAGGGGGCCGACTATGGCTACACCTTC. The chain links TRBV4-2 to TRBJ1-2, with TRBD1 matching over 8 bases. The CDR3 length is 15 residues. Germline trimming cut 2 bases from V and 3 bases from J; bases unmatched to any gene: 5. The V gene's germline CDR1 is LGHNA and CDR2 YNFKEQ.

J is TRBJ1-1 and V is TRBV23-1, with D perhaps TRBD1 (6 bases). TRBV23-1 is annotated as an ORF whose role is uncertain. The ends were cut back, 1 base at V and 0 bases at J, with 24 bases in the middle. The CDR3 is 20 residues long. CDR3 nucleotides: TGCGCCAGCAGTCAATTTCTCCATGGCGCGGACAGCAACATGAACACTGAAGCTTTCTTT. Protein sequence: CASSQFLHGADSNMNTEAFF.

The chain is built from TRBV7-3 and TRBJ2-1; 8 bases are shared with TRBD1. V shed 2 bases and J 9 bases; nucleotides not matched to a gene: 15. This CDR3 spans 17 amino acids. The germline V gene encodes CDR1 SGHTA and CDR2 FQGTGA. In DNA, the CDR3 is TGTGCCAGCAGCTTAGGGTTGCCGGGACAGGTCCTAGGTGAGCAGTTCTTC. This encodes CASSLGLPGQVLGEQFF.

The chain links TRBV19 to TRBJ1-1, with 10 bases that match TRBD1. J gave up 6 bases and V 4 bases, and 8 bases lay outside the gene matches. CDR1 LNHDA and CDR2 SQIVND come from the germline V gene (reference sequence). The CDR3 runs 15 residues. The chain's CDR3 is CASSRTGGSPAEAFF. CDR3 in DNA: TGTGCCAGTAGTAGGACAGGGGGGTCTCCAGCTGAAGCTTTCTTT. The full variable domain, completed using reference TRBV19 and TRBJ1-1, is DGGITQSPKYLFRKEGQNVTLSCEQNLNHDAMYWYRQDPGQGLRLIYYSQIVNDFQKGDIAEGYSVSREKKESFPLTVTSAQKNPTAFYLCASSRTGGSPAEAFFGQGTRLTVV.

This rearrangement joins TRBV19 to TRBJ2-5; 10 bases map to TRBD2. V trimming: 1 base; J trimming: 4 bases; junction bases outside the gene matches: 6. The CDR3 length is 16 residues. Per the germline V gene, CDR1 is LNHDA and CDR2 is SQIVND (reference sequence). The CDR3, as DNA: TGTGCCAGTAGTATAGCGGCTAGCGGGAGTTTAGAGACCCAGTACTTC. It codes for CASSIAASGSLETQYF.

The CDR3: CASSLDPREDTGELFF. CDR3 in DNA: TGCGCCAGCAGCTTGGATCCCAGGGAGGACACCGGGGAGCTGTTTTTT. The chain carries TRBV5-1 and TRBJ2-2; D is possibly TRBD2 (6 bases). The CDR3 has 16 residues. V shed 0 bases and J shed 3 bases, with 12 bases lying between them. Germline CDR1 is SGHRS and CDR2 is YFSETQ.

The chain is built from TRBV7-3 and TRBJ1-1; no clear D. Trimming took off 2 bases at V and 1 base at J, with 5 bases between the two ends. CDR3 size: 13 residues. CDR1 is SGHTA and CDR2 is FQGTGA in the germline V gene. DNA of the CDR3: TGTGCCAGCAGCTTAGCGGAGAACACTGAAGCTTTCTTT. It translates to CASSLAENTEAFF.

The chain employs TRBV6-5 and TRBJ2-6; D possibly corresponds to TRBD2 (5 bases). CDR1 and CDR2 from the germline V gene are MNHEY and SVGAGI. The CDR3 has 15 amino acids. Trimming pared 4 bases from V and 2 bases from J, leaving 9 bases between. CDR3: CASSSPGAGANVLTF. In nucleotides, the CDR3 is TGTGCCAGCAGTTCTCCCGGGGCTGGGGCCAACGTCCTGACTTTC.

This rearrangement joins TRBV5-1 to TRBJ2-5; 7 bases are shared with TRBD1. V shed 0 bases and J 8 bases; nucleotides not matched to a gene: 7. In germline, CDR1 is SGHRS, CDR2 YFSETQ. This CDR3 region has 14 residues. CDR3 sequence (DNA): TGCGCCAGCAGCTTGGAAGGGGGCCTTGGAACCCAGTACTTC. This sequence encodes CASSLEGGLGTQYF.

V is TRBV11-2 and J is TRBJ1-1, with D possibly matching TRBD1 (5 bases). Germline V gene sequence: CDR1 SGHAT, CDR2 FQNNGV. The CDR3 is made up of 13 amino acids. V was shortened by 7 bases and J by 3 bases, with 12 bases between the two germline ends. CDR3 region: CASNQGLDTEAFF. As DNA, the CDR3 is TGTGCCAGCAACCAGGGTTTGGACACTGAAGCTTTCTTT.

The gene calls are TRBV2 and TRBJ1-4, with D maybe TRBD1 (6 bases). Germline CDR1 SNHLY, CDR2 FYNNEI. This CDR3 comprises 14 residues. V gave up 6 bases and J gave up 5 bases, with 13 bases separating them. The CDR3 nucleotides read TGTGCCAGCAGCCGGACAGCTGGAAATGAAAAACTGTTTTTT. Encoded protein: CASSRTAGNEKLFF. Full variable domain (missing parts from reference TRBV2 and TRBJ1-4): EPEVTQTPSHQVTQMGQEVILRCVPISNHLYFYWYRQILGQKVEFLVSFYNNEISEKSEIFDDQFSVERPDGSNFTLKIRSTKLEDSAMYFCASSRTAGNEKLFFGSGTQLSVL.

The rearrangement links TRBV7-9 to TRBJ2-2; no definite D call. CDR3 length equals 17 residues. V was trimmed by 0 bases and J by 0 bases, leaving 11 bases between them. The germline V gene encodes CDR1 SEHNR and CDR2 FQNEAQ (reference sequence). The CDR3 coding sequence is TGTGCCAGCAGCTTAGCGACTGCCAGAACGAACACCGGGGAGCTGTTTTTT. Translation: CASSLATARTNTGELFF.

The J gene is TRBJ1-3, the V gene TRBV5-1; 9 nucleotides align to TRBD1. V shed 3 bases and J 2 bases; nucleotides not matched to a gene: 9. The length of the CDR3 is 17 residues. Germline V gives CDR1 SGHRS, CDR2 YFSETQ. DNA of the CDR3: TGCGCCAGCAGCTCCCCTGGACAGGGGAAGGCTGGAAACACCATATATTTT. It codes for CASSSPGQGKAGNTIYF.

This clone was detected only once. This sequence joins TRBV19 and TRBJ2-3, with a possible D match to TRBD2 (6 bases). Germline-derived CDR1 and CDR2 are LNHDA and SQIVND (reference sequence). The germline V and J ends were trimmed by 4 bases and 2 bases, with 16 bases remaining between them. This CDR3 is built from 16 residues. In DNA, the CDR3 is TGTGCCAGTAGTAAAGGGACTTCCTCTAACACAGATACGCAGTATTTT. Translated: CASSKGTSSNTDTQYF.